This T cell receptor beta chain was identified in a study of CD8+CD57+ T cells in acquired aplastic anemia (dated by TCRdb to 2016 to 2019). For the wider study: Extracted DNA from sorted CD4+ and CD8+ cells averaged around 3.5 ug, ranging from roughly 0.19 to 27.4 ug. CD8+CD57+ expansion was defined as frequency above the mean frequency observed in healthy subjects.

V and J are truncated by 0 bases and 0 bases respectively, leaving an intervening sequence of 8 bases. From the cysteine through the phenylalanine, the CDR3 covers 16 amino acids. Just CDR3 DNA is preserved here, 48 bases in frame from base 1. From the germline V gene, CDR1 is MGHRA and CDR2 is YSYEKL. There are many counts of this clonotype. Its cognate antigen has yet to be identified. Per-base qualities were not stored, and no clone one base away is much larger. Points the paper makes about the study in general: Patients and healthy controls showed no significant difference in CD8+ Simpson's diversity (P=0.060). Around 30 CD8+ CDR3 sequences were found to be shared between patients and controls, but these sequences appeared to be highly expressed in patients and within the immunodominant clones of the patients.

The patients picked for sequencing were ones in whom flow cytometry had shown an expansion of CD8+CD57+ cells. Every patient had a diagnosis of severe acquired aplastic anemia based on International Study of Aplastic Anemia and Agranulocytosis and Camitta criteria. No patient had received any therapy when blood was sampled. TCR repertoires of sorted CD4+ and CD8+ blood T cells from severe aplastic anemia patients and healthy subjects were deep-sequenced in the study. In the USA, patient enrollment took place under clinicaltrials.gov protocols 00001620, 01623167, 00001397, 00071045, 00081523 and 00961064. Ficoll-Paque density gradient centrifugation was used to isolate peripheral blood mononuclear cells. Before DNA extraction, CD4+ and CD8+ T cells were sorted with FACS or magnetic beads. Genomic DNA was used as template for profiling of TCR beta VDJ combinations and CDR3 sequences. An Illumina HiSeq 2000 was the platform used for TCR repertoire sequencing. The paper's data handling went like this. Repertoire assessment relied on Simpson's diversity index, CDR3 size and DJ length profiles, and TRBV/TRBJ rearrangement plots. Whichever DNA sequence was most abundant in the deep sequencing data was defined as the immunodominant clone. CDR3 amino acid sequences were screened for sharing across subjects and were compared with published repertoires and the VDJdb database. TCRdb trimmed public reads at Q25 via fastp, called clones via MiXCR and kept in-frame beta chains. For every CDR3 protein sequence, its rows merge into one entry that carries the most common genes and DNA. TCRdb's processing, not the authors' own work, is the source of the V and J calls. Here the sample has some 200,000 distinct CDR3 sequences; 48% occur a single time. The ten largest make up under 2% of the sample.

The source material was sorted CD4+, CD8+, or CD8+CD57+ T cells (not recorded which) from PBMCs. The receptor was derived from a human donor with aplastic anemia. The V and J segments used are TRBV4-1 and TRBJ2-2, with the D gene not clear enough to name. At the DNA level, the sequence is TGCGCCAGCAGCCAAGATGGGGTCTCGAACACCGGGGAGCTGTTTTTT. This codes for CASSQDGVSNTGELFF.